A selection of T cell receptor beta chains follows, all from one sample in a study of a mutant IDH1 vaccine in newly diagnosed glioma. For these receptors, no antigen is known. TCRdb keeps only in-frame clones here, not all; method: immunoSEQ multiplex PCR. The sample lists 35,000 or so clones, about four fifths occurring once. The sequencing used peripheral blood mononuclear cells (PBMCs), collected from a glioma patient whose treatment included an IDH1 peptide vaccine. The receptors were sampled from a woman aged 25 to 39 with glioma. Some clones in this sample may be carry-over from other donors' samples. The CDR3 runs from the conserved cysteine through the conserved F or W. D genes are given only for firm matches. Rows give clone size only sometimes, using once, few, many, or a class for an expanded clone.

j_call | v_call | cdr3_length | d_call | clone_size | cdr3_aa | cdr3_nt
TRBJ1-1 | TRBV7-2 | 13 | TRBD1 | - | CASSLGQGRSAFF | TGTGCCAGCAGCTTAGGACAGGGGCGGTCGGCTTTCTTT
TRBJ1-1 | TRBV7-2 | 15 | - | - | CASSLTAGGATEAFF | TGTGCCAGCAGCTTAACGGCCGGCGGGGCCACTGAAGCTTTCTTT
TRBJ1-2 | TRBV6-5 | 13 | TRBD1 | - | CASTGQGVWGYTF | TGTGCCAGCACCGGACAGGGGGTCTGGGGCTACACCTTC
TRBJ1-2 | TRBV4-2 | 14 | - | - | CASSQSRGNYGYTF | TGTGCCAGCAGCCAATCTCGAGGGAACTATGGCTACACCTTC
TRBJ2-1 | TRBV5-6 | 15 | - | - | CASSFGTVGPNEQFF | TGTGCCAGCAGCTTCGGGACTGTGGGGCCCAATGAGCAGTTCTTC
TRBJ1-5 | TRBV6-1 | 15 | TRBD1 | - | CASRLLQGGYQPQHF | TGTGCCAGCAGGCTCCTCCAGGGGGGCTATCAGCCCCAGCATTTT
TRBJ1-5 | TRBV9 | 15 | - | - | CASSVEEGAGQPQHF | TGTGCCAGCAGCGTAGAGGAGGGAGCAGGTCAGCCCCAGCATTTT
TRBJ1-3 | TRBV27 | 15 | - | once | CASSFSLGGGNTIYF | TGTGCCAGCAGTTTCTCTTTAGGGGGGGGAAACACCATATATTTT
TRBJ2-5 | TRBV7-9 | 15 | TRBD2 | - | CASGPSSGSQETQYF | TGTGCCAGCGGTCCCTCTAGCGGGAGCCAAGAGACCCAGTACTTC
TRBJ2-1 | TRBV6-1 | 10 | - | - | CASSGGPQFF | TGTGCCAGCAGCGGGGGCCCCCAGTTCTTC
TRBJ2-7 | TRBV6-6 | 11 | - | - | CASSATYEQYF | TGTGCCAGCAGTGCCACCTACGAGCAGTACTTC
TRBJ1-5 | TRBV5-3 | 15 | - | few | CARSLVTAPGQPQHF | TGTGCCAGAAGCTTAGTCACCGCACCCGGTCAGCCCCAGCATTTT
TRBJ1-2 | TRBV28 | 14 | - | - | CATKSQEGTVGYTF | TGTGCCACCAAGTCCCAGGAAGGGACGGTGGGCTACACCTTC
TRBJ2-2 | TRBV4-1 | 14 | - | - | CASSPKGNTGELFF | TGCGCCAGCAGCCCAAAGGGGAACACCGGGGAGCTGTTTTTT
TRBJ2-1 | TRBV6-5 | 14 | - | - | CASSYVGLYNEQFF | TGTGCCAGCAGTTACGTGGGCCTATACAATGAGCAGTTCTTC
TRBJ2-7 | TRBV4-1 | 15 | - | - | CASSQDFTFPYEQYF | TGCGCCAGCAGCCAAGATTTTACATTTCCCTACGAGCAGTACTTC
TRBJ1-3 | TRBV2 | 17 | - | - | CASSDDRQYSSGNTIYF | TGTGCCAGCAGTGATGATAGACAATACAGCTCTGGAAACACCATATATTTT
TRBJ2-2 | TRBV10-3 | 14 | TRBD2 | - | CASQTSSNTGELFF | TGTGCCAGCCAGACTAGCTCGAACACCGGGGAGCTGTTTTTT
TRBJ2-1 | TRBV6-1 | 14 | TRBD1 | - | CASLPGQGSNEQFF | TGTGCCAGCCTCCCGGGACAGGGTTCTAATGAGCAGTTCTTC
TRBJ2-3 | TRBV6-6 | 16 | TRBD2 | - | CASSSRTSGRTDTQYF | TGTGCCAGCAGTTCCCGGACTAGCGGGAGAACAGATACGCAGTATTTT
TRBJ2-7 | TRBV19 | 18 | TRBD2 | - | CASSTYAGPTSGGHEQYF | TGTGCCAGTAGTACATACGCCGGACCTACTAGCGGGGGACACGAGCAGTACTTC
TRBJ2-7 | TRBV10-3 | 14 | - | - | CAIRSDRLSYEQYF | TGTGCCATCAGGAGTGACAGGTTGTCCTACGAGCAGTACTTC
TRBJ2-1 | TRBV30 | 11 | - | - | CAWEAYNEQFF | TGTGCCTGGGAGGCCTACAATGAGCAGTTCTTC
TRBJ2-1 | TRBV14 | 17 | - | - | CASSQVPRGTTGNEQFF | TGTGCCAGCAGCCAAGTACCGAGGGGGACCACGGGGAATGAGCAGTTCTTC
TRBJ1-1 | TRBV6-5 | 15 | - | - | CASSYGAGGSTEAFF | TGTGCCAGCAGTTATGGGGCAGGCGGGAGCACTGAAGCTTTCTTT
TRBJ1-5 | TRBV6-5 | 14 | - | few | CASGTGRPNQPQHF | TGTGCCAGCGGGACTGGACGCCCGAATCAGCCCCAGCATTTT
TRBJ2-5 | TRBV2 | 12 | - | - | CASTGYLGAQYF | TGTGCCAGCACCGGGTACCTTGGGGCCCAGTACTTC
TRBJ2-3 | TRBV6-4 | 15 | - | - | CASSDGVGGTDTQYF | TGTGCCAGCAGTGACGGGGTGGGGGGCACAGATACGCAGTATTTT
TRBJ2-1 | TRBV6-1 | 14 | - | - | CASRGGFGYNEQFF | TGTGCCAGCAGGGGTGGTTTCGGCTACAATGAGCAGTTCTTC
TRBJ2-1 | TRBV5-1 | 14 | TRBD1 | once | CASSIQGADNEQFF | TGCGCCAGCAGCATACAGGGGGCGGACAATGAGCAGTTCTTC
TRBJ1-1 | TRBV19 | 14 | TRBD1 | - | CASSKGQGLTEAFF | TGTGCCAGTAGTAAGGGACAGGGTCTCACTGAAGCTTTCTTT
TRBJ1-2 | TRBV13 | 14 | - | - | CASSLGLLNYGYTF | TGTGCCAGCAGCTTAGGACTGCTTAACTATGGCTACACCTTC
TRBJ2-7 | TRBV12-5 | 17 | - | - | CASGLVSWETSSYEQYF | TGTGCTAGTGGTTTGGTAAGTTGGGAGACTAGCTCCTACGAGCAGTACTTC
TRBJ2-7 | TRBV27 | 15 | TRBD2 | few | CASTPGGSGRYEQYF | TGTGCCAGCACCCCTGGGGGTAGCGGGCGATACGAGCAGTACTTC
TRBJ2-2 | TRBV5-4 | 16 | TRBD2 | - | CASSLRAGGATGELFF | TGTGCCAGCAGCTTGCGAGCGGGAGGGGCAACCGGGGAGCTGTTTTTT
TRBJ2-2 | TRBV9 | 14 | - | - | CASSADTNTGELFF | TGTGCCAGCAGCGCCGACACCAACACCGGGGAGCTGTTTTTT
TRBJ2-1 | TRBV2 | 16 | TRBD1 | - | CASSSLGTGGYNEQFF | TGTGCCAGCAGTAGCCTCGGGACAGGGGGTTACAATGAGCAGTTCTTC
TRBJ2-7 | TRBV5-1 | 11 | - | - | CASSLGYEQYF | TGCGCCAGCAGCTTGGGCTACGAGCAGTACTTC
TRBJ1-1 | TRBV5-6 | 13 | - | few | CASSFMKNTEAFF | TGTGCCAGCAGCTTTATGAAGAACACTGAAGCTTTCTTT
TRBJ2-3 | TRBV2 | 15 | TRBD1 | - | CASSEGQGYTDTQYF | TGTGCCAGCAGTGAAGGACAGGGGTACACAGATACGCAGTATTTT